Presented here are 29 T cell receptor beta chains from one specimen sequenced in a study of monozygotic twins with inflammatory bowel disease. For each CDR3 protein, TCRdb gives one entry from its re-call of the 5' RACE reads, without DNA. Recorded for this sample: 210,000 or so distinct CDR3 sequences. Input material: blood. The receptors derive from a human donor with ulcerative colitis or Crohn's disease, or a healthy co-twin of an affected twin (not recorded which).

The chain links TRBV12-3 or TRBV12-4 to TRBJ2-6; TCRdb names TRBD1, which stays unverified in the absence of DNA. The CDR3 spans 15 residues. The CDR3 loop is CASSSRVAGANVLTF.

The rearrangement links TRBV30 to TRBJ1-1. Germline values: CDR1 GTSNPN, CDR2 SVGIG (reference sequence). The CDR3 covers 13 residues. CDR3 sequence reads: CAWSRSTHTEAFF.

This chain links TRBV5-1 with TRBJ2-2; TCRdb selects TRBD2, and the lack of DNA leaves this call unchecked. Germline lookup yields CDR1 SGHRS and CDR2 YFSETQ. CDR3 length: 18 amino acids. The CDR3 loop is CASSSGLAGASGTGELFF.

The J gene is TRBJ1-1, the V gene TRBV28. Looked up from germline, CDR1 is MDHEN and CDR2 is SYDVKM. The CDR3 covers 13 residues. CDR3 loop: CAILAAGSTEAFF. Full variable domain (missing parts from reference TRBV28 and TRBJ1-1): DVKVTQSSRYLVKRTGEKVFLECVQDMDHENMFWYRQDPGLGLRLIYFSYDVKMKEKGDIPEGYSVSREKKERFSLILESASTNQTSMYLCAILAAGSTEAFFGQGTRLTVV.

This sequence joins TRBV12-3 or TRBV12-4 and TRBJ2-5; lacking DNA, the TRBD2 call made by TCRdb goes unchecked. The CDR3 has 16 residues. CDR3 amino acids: CASSFDLAGGRETQYF.

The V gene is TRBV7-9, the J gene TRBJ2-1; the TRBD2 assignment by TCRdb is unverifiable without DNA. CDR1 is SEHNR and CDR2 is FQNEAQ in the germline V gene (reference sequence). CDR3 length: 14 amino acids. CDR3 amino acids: CASSLEVSYNEQFF.

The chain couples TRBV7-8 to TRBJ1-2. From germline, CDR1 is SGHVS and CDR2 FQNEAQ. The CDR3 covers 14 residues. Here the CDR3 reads CASSYAAGPYGYTF. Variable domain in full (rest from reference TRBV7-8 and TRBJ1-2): GAGVSQSPRYKVAKRGQDVALRCDPISGHVSLFWYQQALGQGPEFLTYFQNEAQLDKSGLPSDRFFAERPEGSVSTLKIQRTQQEDSAVYLCASSYAAGPYGYTFGSGTRLTVV.

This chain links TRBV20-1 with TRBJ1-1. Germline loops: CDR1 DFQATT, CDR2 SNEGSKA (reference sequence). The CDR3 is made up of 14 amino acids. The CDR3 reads CSARLQVMNTEAFF.

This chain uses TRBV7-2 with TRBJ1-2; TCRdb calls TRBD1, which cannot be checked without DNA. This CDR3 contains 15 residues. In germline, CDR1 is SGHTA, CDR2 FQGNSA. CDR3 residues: CASSLSTTGAYGYTF. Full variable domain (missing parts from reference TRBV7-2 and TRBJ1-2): GAGVSQSPSNKVTEKGKDVELRCDPISGHTALYWYRQSLGQGLEFLIYFQGNSAPDKSGLPSDRFSAERTGGSVSTLTIQRTQQEDSAVYLCASSLSTTGAYGYTFGSGTRLTVV.

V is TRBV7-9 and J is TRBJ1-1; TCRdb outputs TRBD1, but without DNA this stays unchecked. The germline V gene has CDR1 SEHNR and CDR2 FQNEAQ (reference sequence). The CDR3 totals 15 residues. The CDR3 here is CATSGGTAYNGEAFF. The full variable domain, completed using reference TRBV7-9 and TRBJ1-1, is DTGVSQNPRHKITKRGQNVTFRCDPISEHNRLYWYRQTLGQGPEFLTYFQNEAQLEKSRLLSDRFSAERPKGSFSTLEIQRTEQGDSAMYLCATSGGTAYNGEAFFGQGTRLTVV.

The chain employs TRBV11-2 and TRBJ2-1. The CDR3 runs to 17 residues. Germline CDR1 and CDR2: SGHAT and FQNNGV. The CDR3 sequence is CASSPSLKRGSYNEQFF. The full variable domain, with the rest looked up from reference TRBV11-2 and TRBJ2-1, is EAGVAQSPRYKIIEKRQSVAFWCNPISGHATLYWYQQILGQGPKLLIQFQNNGVVDDSQLPKDRFSAERLKGVDSTLKIQPAKLEDSAVYLCASSPSLKRGSYNEQFFGPGTRLTVL.

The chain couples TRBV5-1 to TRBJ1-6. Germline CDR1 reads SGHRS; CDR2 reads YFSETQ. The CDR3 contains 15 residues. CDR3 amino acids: CASTAVQPANSPLHF.

The CDR3 here is CASSRRDFANEQFF. The genes are TRBV7-8 and TRBJ2-1; TCRdb indicates TRBD2, and absent DNA this call remains unverified. Germline CDR1 SGHVS, CDR2 FQNEAQ. The CDR3 is made up of 14 amino acids.

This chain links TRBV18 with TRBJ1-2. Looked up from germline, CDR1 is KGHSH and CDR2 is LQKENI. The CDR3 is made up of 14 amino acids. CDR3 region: CASSPQEGAYGYTF.

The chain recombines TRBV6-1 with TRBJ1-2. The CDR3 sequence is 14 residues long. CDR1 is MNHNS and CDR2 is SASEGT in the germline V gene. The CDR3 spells CASREAVASYGYTF.

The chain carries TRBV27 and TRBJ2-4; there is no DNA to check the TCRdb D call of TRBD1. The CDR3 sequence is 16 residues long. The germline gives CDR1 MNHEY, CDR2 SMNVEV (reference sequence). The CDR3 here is CASSGGTGIAKNIQYF.

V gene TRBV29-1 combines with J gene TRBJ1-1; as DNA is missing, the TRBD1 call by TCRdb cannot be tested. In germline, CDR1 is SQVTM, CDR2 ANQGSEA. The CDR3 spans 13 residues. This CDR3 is CSGSTGSRTEAFF.

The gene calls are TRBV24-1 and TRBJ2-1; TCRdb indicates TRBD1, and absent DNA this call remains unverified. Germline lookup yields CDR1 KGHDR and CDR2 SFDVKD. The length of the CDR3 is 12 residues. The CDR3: CATSDPGTEQFF.

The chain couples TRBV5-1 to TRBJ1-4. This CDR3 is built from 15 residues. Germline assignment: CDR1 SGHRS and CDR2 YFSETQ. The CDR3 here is CASSLVAATNEKLFF.

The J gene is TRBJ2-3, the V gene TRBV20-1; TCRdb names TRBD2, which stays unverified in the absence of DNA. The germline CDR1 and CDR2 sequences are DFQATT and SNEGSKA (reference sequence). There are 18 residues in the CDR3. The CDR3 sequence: CSARDRGLADIVPDTQYF.

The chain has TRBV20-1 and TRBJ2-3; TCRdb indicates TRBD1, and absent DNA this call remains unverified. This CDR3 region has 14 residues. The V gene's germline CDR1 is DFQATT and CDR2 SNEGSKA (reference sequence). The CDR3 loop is CSAKGTGPEDTQYF.

The CDR3: CASSLIRGGATDTQYF. This rearrangement joins TRBV7-2 to TRBJ2-3; without DNA, the TCRdb call of TRBD2 cannot be checked. Germline V gene lookup returns CDR1 SGHTA and CDR2 FQGNSA. The CDR3 is 16 residues long.

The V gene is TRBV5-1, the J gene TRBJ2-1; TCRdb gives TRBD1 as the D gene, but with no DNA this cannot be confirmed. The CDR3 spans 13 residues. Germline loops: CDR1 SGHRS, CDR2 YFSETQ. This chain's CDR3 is CASSAGQGYEQFF.

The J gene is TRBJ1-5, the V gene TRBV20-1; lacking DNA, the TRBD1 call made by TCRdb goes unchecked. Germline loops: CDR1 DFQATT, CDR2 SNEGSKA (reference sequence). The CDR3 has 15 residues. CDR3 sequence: CSAREPGPGNQPQHF.

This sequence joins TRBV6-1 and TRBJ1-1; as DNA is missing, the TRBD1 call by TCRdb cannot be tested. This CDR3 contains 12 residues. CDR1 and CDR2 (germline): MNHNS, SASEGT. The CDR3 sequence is CASSERGTEAFF.

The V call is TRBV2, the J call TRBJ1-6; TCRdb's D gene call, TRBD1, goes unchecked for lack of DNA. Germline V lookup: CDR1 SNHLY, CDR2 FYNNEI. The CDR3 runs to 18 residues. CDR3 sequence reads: CASSYRTGVYSYNSPLHF.

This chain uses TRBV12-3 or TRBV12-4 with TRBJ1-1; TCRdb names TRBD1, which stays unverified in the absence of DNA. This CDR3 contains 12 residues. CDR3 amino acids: CASSPRAPGAFF.

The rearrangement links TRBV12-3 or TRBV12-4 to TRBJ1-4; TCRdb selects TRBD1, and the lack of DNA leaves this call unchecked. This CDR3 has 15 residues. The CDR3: CASSSGQGAGEKLFF.

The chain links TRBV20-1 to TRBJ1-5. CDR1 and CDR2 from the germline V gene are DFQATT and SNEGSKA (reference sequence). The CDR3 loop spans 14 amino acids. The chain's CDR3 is CSARDAGFNQPQHF.